Shown below are 24 T cell receptor beta chains from a single sample sequenced in a study of T cell responses to AZD1222 COVID-19 vaccine. The data were produced by immunoSEQ multiplex PCR, yet TCRdb's version contains in-frame clones alone and is incomplete. The profile covers about 120,000 clones, with roughly nine tenths appearing a single time and over 5% taken by the ten largest. The specimen was peripheral blood, collected on day 0 of AZD1222 vaccination. These receptors were collected from an adult in good health.

The chain's CDR3 is CAWFRRPGQGASNTGELFF. The DNA of the CDR3 is TGTGCCTGGTTTCGGAGACCGGGACAGGGGGCCTCGAACACCGGGGAGCTGTTTTTT. The chain links TRBV30 to TRBJ2-2; the match to TRBD1 covers 12 bases. The V segment lost 5 bases and the J segment 0 bases; nucleotides outside the gene matches: 13. Germline V gene lookup returns CDR1 GTSNPN and CDR2 SVGIG (reference sequence). The CDR3 covers 19 residues.

The V call is TRBV12-3 or TRBV12-4, the J call TRBJ2-7; D is uncertain. Trimming cost V 2 bases and J 4 bases, with 9 bases left between them. CDR3 length equals 13 residues. Here the CDR3 reads CASSLRISYEQYF. DNA for the CDR3: TGTGCCAGCAGTTTACGGATATCTTACGAGCAGTACTTC.

The chain uses TRBV15 and TRBJ2-5; TRBD1 matches at 7 bases. CDR3 size: 14 residues. The ends lost 2 bases at V and 3 bases at J; junction bases unmatched: 3. CDR1 and CDR2 from the germline V gene are LNHNV and YYDKDF (reference sequence). The CDR3 loop is CATSRSGTEETQYF. As DNA, the CDR3 is TGTGCCACCAGCAGATCCGGGACAGAAGAGACCCAGTACTTC.

V and J are TRBV5-1 and TRBJ1-2; TRBD1 agrees at 7 bases. This CDR3 has 18 residues. V dropped 0 bases and J dropped 3; count of bases not matched to a gene: 14. CDR1 is SGHRS, CDR2 YFSETQ, per germline. The CDR3 is CASSLVVTRTGNHYGYTF. DNA for the CDR3: TGCGCCAGCAGCTTGGTCGTCACACGGACAGGCAACCACTATGGCTACACCTTC.

V is TRBV15 and J is TRBJ1-2; the D gene is possibly TRBD1 (6 bases). Germline V gene lookup returns CDR1 LNHNV and CDR2 YYDKDF (reference sequence). Trimming pared 5 bases from V and 4 bases from J, leaving 11 bases between. The CDR3 extends over 13 amino acids. CDR3 nucleotide sequence: TGTGCCACCAGCGAGGGGGATGCCTATGGCTACACCTTC. Translation gives CATSEGDAYGYTF.

This sequence joins TRBV3-1 (or the pseudogene TRBV3-2) and TRBJ2-2; TRBD1 matches at 7 bases. The CDR3 length is 16 residues. CDR1 and CDR2 (germline): LGHDT, YNNKEL (reference sequence). After removal of 4 bases from V and 6 bases from J, the junction contained 11 bases not matched to a gene. The CDR3 DNA reads TGTGCCAGCAGCCCCCGGACAGGAGACTTCCCCGGGGAGCTGTTTTTT. This sequence encodes CASSPRTGDFPGELFF.

Regarding this clone: One end of the junction varies from germline; a read error may be responsible. The V call is TRBV6-5, the J call TRBJ1-1; possibly TRBD1 for D (5 bases). Germline lookup yields CDR1 MNHEY and CDR2 SVGAGI. The length of the CDR3 is 13 residues. The CDR3 loop reads CASSYRDGDLGIF. The CDR3 region has the DNA TGTGCCAGCAGTTACAGGGACGGGGATTTAGGGATCTTT.

J is TRBJ2-2 and V is TRBV18, with 8 bases identical to TRBD1. With 4 bases clipped from V and 5 bases from J, the junction kept 9 bases outside the gene matches. Germline V gives CDR1 KGHSH, CDR2 LQKENI. The CDR3 totals 16 residues. CDR3 sequence reads: CASSRFGQGGTGELFF. The CDR3 nucleotides read TGTGCCAGCTCACGATTCGGACAGGGTGGAACCGGGGAGCTGTTTTTT.

The chain carries TRBV2 and TRBJ2-1; D may be TRBD1 or TRBD2 (5 bases each). V was clipped by 1 base and J by 2 bases, with 9 bases between them. Germline CDR1 is SNHLY and CDR2 is FYNNEI. CDR3 length: 15 residues. For the CDR3, the DNA is TGTGCCAGCAGTGAAGGAGGGGCCCCCTACAATGAGCAGTTCTTC. It specifies CASSEGGAPYNEQFF.

The chain recombines TRBV27 with TRBJ1-1; perhaps TRBD1 as D (5 bases). V was shortened by 6 bases and J by 7 bases, with 15 bases between the two germline ends. Germline loops: CDR1 MNHEY, CDR2 SMNVEV (reference sequence). CDR3 length equals 13 residues. The CDR3, as DNA: TGTGCCAGCAGCCCCGGGACGGGGGATGAAGCTTTCTTT. As protein: CASSPGTGDEAFF.

V and J are TRBV4-1 and TRBJ2-1; D gene uncertain. The CDR3 covers 11 residues. The germline CDR1 and CDR2 sequences are MGHRA and YSYEKL. Trimming cost V 7 bases and J 9 bases, with 10 bases left between them. The CDR3 sequence is CASTKGGEQFF. DNA for the CDR3: TGCGCCAGCACCAAGGGCGGTGAGCAGTTCTTC.

This sequence joins TRBV5-1 and TRBJ1-2; D is uncertain. The ends were cut back, 2 bases at V and 0 bases at J, with 11 bases in the middle. CDR3 length: 15 residues. Looked up from germline, CDR1 is SGHRS and CDR2 is YFSETQ. CDR3 nucleotide sequence: TGCGCCAGCAGCTTTCAGCCCGAAGCTAACTATGGCTACACCTTC. Translation gives CASSFQPEANYGYTF.

This clone was seen more than once but under ten times. A junction boundary mismatches the germline segment, possibly from a read error. The rearrangement uses TRBV18 and TRBJ1-4; D unclear. Germline assignment: CDR1 KGHSH and CDR2 LQKENI. This CDR3 contains 13 residues. The CDR3: CANSAAEREKLFF. The CDR3 coding sequence is TGTGCCAACTCAGCCGCCGAGAGGGAAAAACTGTTTTTT.

The genes are TRBV2 and TRBJ1-4; D gene unclear. Germline V CDR1 and CDR2: SNHLY, FYNNEI. This CDR3 is 13 amino acids long. Trimming left V 11 bases short and J 7 bases short, with 17 bases between. The CDR3 DNA sequence: TGTGCCGAAGCGAGGGCTTGGGGTGAAAAACTGTTTTTT. Translated, it gives CAEARAWGEKLFF.

This clone was picked up a small number of times. A junction end diverges from the germline sequence, so it may reflect a read error. The rearrangement links TRBV7-7 to TRBJ2-2; D is possibly TRBD1 (6 bases). The CDR3 runs 15 residues. CDR1 and CDR2 (germline): SSHAT, FNYEAQ (reference sequence). CDR3 nucleotides: TGTGCTAGCAGCTCGACAGGTGTAGGCACCGGGGAGCTGTTTTTT. It yields the protein CASSSTGVGTGELFF.

The gene calls are TRBV15 and TRBJ1-2; no reliable D call. Germline CDR1 is LNHNV and CDR2 is YYDKDF (reference sequence). V lost 0 bases, J lost 2 bases, and 10 bases lay in between. The CDR3 runs 15 residues. CDR3 nucleotides: TGTGCCACCAGCAGAGAGCAGGCCCCCAACTATGGCTACACCTTC. It specifies CATSREQAPNYGYTF. Looking up the rest from reference TRBV15 and TRBJ1-2 gives the full variable domain: DAMVIQNPRYQVTQFGKPVTLSCSQTLNHNVMYWYQQKSSQAPKLLFHYYDKDFNNEADTPDNFQSRRPNTSFCFLDIRSPGLGDTAMYLCATSREQAPNYGYTFGSGTRLTVV.

This chain links TRBV28 with TRBJ1-2; maybe TRBD1 (5 bases). V was pared by 2 bases and J by 3 bases, with 7 bases between. The CDR3 runs 13 residues. Per germline, CDR1 MDHEN and CDR2 SYDVKM. CDR3 loop: CASSLKQDYGYTF. CDR3 in DNA: TGTGCCAGCAGTTTAAAACAGGACTATGGCTACACCTTC.

The chain is built from TRBV5-1 and TRBJ1-1; D unclear. The CDR3 extends over 14 amino acids. V was trimmed by 0 bases and J by 5 bases, leaving 11 bases between them. Germline CDR1 SGHRS, CDR2 YFSETQ. The CDR3 region is CASSLELLGTEAFF. CDR3 DNA sequence: TGCGCCAGCAGCTTGGAGCTCCTGGGGACTGAAGCTTTCTTT.

The chain is built from TRBV11-3 and TRBJ1-1; 7 bases agree with TRBD1. CDR1 SGHNT and CDR2 YENEEA come from the germline V gene. This CDR3 is built from 14 residues. V lost 0 bases to trimming and J lost 5 bases; unmatched junction nucleotides: 3. The CDR3 loop reads CASSLDEGATEAFF. Written as DNA, the CDR3 is TGTGCCAGCAGCTTAGATGAGGGGGCGACTGAAGCTTTCTTT.

The chain carries TRBV7-3 and TRBJ1-1; perhaps TRBD1 as D (5 bases). V gave up 0 bases and J gave up 6 bases, with 14 bases separating them. Germline loops: CDR1 SGHTA, CDR2 FQGTGA. The CDR3 has 15 residues. The CDR3 DNA is TGTGCCAGCAGCTTAACGGTGGGGCTGGGAGCTGAAGCTTTCTTT. It specifies CASSLTVGLGAEAFF.

The V gene is TRBV10-1, the J gene TRBJ2-2; possibly TRBD1 or TRBD2 for D (5 bases each). V gave up 6 bases and J gave up 5 bases, with 10 bases separating them. Germline V gives CDR1 WNHNN, CDR2 SYGVQD (reference sequence). The CDR3 is made up of 13 amino acids. The CDR3 region is CASRGEKTGELFF. CDR3 sequence (DNA): TGCGCCAGCAGGGGGGAGAAAACCGGGGAGCTGTTTTTT.

There are many counts of this clone. The rearrangement links TRBV6-1 to TRBJ2-7; 10 bases are shared with TRBD1. The length of the CDR3 is 16 residues. V was clipped by 2 bases and J by 6 bases; unmatched bases: 10. In germline, CDR1 is MNHNS, CDR2 SASEGT. The CDR3 region has the DNA TGTGCCAGCAGTGAATCGGAGACAGGGGGCTCAAGCGAGCAGTACTTC. It encodes CASSESETGGSSEQYF.

This clone was picked up one time. The V and J genes are TRBV6-6 and TRBJ2-3, with D unclear. The germline V gene has CDR1 MNHNY and CDR2 SVGAGI (reference sequence). This CDR3 has 14 residues. V lost 2 bases and J lost 4, with 10 bases in between. In DNA form, the CDR3 reads TGTGCCAGCAGTTACCAAAGGAGTGCAGATACGCAGTATTTT. Its protein product is CASSYQRSADTQYF.

This clone was counted only a few times. J is TRBJ2-1 and V is TRBV7-8, with D unresolved. This CDR3 comprises 14 residues. CDR1 is SGHVS, CDR2 FQNEAQ, per germline. Trimming left V 1 base short and J 3 bases short, with 7 bases between. The DNA of the CDR3 is TGTGCCAGCAGCTTAGTGACGGACTACAATGAGCAGTTCTTC. It yields the protein CASSLVTDYNEQFF.